This T cell receptor (beta chain) is drawn from a study of T cells in localized non-small cell lung cancer. Study observations and caveats: Without multi-region sequencing, intratumor heterogeneity could not be excluded. Across samples, adjacent lung featured a median roughly 60 of the top 100 tumor clones. Uninvolved adjacent lung, not tumor, had the highest T cell clonality. Elevated blood T cell density was associated with longer overall survival.

This CDR3 comprises 13 residues. The V segment lost 6 bases and the J segment 7 bases; nucleotides outside the gene matches: 6. Germline V gene sequence: CDR1 SQVTM, CDR2 ANQGSEA. Profiling relied on immunoSEQ multiplex PCR, and the TCRdb table lists in-frame clones only, not all of them. Here the sample spans roughly 16,000 clones, approximately 90% being singletons. As regards this clone: The antigen is not known.

The chain combines TRBV29-1 with TRBJ2-2, with 9 bases that match TRBD1. The source material was peripheral blood, sampled before any cancer treatment. The clonotype was recovered from a female donor of 60 years or more with stage III squamous cell lung carcinoma. In DNA form, the CDR3 reads TGCAGCGTCGCCGGGACAGGGAACGGGGAGCTGTTTTTT. The encoded protein is CSVAGTGNGELFF.